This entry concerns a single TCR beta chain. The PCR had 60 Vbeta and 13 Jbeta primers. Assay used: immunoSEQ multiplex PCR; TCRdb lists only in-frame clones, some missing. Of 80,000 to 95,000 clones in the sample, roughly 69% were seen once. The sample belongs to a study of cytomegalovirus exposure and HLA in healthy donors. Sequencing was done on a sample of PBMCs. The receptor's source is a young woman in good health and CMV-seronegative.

The CDR3 sequence is CASRQILMNTEAFF. The CDR3 nucleotides are TGTGCCAGCCGACAGATCCTCATGAACACTGAAGCTTTCTTT. The rearrangement uses TRBV27 and TRBJ1-1, with D maybe TRBD1 (5 bases). Germline V gene lookup returns CDR1 MNHEY and CDR2 SMNVEV (reference sequence). The CDR3 runs 14 residues. V dropped 8 bases and J dropped 0 bases, with 13 bases sitting between them.